This TCR beta chain was documented in a study of T-cell reconstitution after alpha-beta-depleted transplantation in children. The CDR3 loop spans 15 amino acids. V trimming: 7 bases; J trimming: 2 bases; junction bases outside the gene matches: 7. The germline gives CDR1 MNHNS, CDR2 SASEGT. Molecular barcoding with unique molecular identifiers was used for the TCRbeta library. TCRdb re-called the PCR reads with MiXCR, one entry per CDR3 protein. The repertoire holds 210,000 or so distinct CDR3 sequences, with 8% to 10% as singletons. This clonotype was sampled from a human donor who donated a stem cell graft to a child with acute lymphoblastic leukemia. Sequencing was performed on PBMCs from the stem cell graft donor, taken from the stem cell graft. V usage is TRBV6-1 and J usage is TRBJ2-5; TRBD1 matches at 10 bases. CDR3 loop: CASTKGTGVQETQYF. The CDR3 DNA follows: TGTGCCAGCACCAAGGGGACAGGGGTTCAAGAGACCCAGTACTTC.